These 8 T cell receptor beta chains were all obtained from the same sample, sequenced in a study of cytomegalovirus exposure and HLA in healthy donors. In the PCR, 60 Vbeta and 13 Jbeta primers were used. TCRdb's copy holds only in-frame clones and misses some; the assay was immunoSEQ multiplex PCR. The data contain over 150,000 clones, roughly 76% of them singletons. Sequenced sample: PBMCs. Every receptor here comes from a male donor in good health and CMV-seronegative.

This clone has just one count. This chain uses TRBV29-1 with TRBJ2-1; no clear D. Germline assignment: CDR1 SQVTM and CDR2 ANQGSEA. V lost 3 bases and J lost 0, with 6 bases in between. CDR3 length: 13 residues. CDR3: CSVDTSSYNEQFF. The CDR3 DNA reads as TGCAGCGTTGATACGAGCTCCTACAATGAGCAGTTCTTC.

This clone was recorded only once. The CDR3 nucleotides are TGTGCCAGCAGCTTAGCGCGCGATTACGAGCAGTACTTC. Amino acid sequence: CASSLARDYEQYF. V usage is TRBV7-7 and J usage is TRBJ2-5, with D unresolved. With the DNA end fitting TRBJ2-7 better, the J assignment may be wrong. The CDR3 covers 13 residues. The germline V gene encodes CDR1 SSHAT and CDR2 FNYEAQ (reference sequence).

The chain joins TRBV4-3 to TRBJ1-4; 10 bases fit TRBD1. The CDR3 length is 13 residues. Losses at the gene ends were 4 bases for V and 8 bases for J; bases not matched to a gene: 1. Germline assignment: CDR1 LGHNA and CDR2 YSLEER. The CDR3: CASSPDRGEKLFF. The CDR3 DNA reads as TGCGCCAGCAGCCCGGACAGGGGGGAAAAACTGTTTTTT.

V gene TRBV5-1 combines with J gene TRBJ1-6; D is possibly TRBD1 (5 bases). There are 15 residues in the CDR3. Per the germline V gene, CDR1 is SGHRS and CDR2 is YFSETQ. V was shortened by 1 base and J by 9 bases, with 14 bases between the two germline ends. The chain's CDR3 is CASSLQARVGSPLHF. CDR3 bases: TGCGCCAGCAGCTTGCAGGCCAGGGTGGGTTCACCCCTCCACTTT.

The chain recombines TRBV10-3 with TRBJ2-7; tentatively, D is TRBD2 (5 bases). The CDR3 contains 12 residues. The V end lost 9 bases, the J end lost 5 bases, and 14 bases lay between the germline ends. The germline gives CDR1 ENHRY, CDR2 SYGVKD. In DNA form, the CDR3 reads TGTGCCATTTCCGAGGGCAGCAACGAGCAGTACTTC. Its protein is CAISEGSNEQYF.

This clone was seen more than once but under ten times. The V gene is TRBV6-5, the J gene TRBJ1-6, with 7 bases lining up with TRBD1. CDR1 is MNHEY and CDR2 is SVGAGI in the germline V gene. After removal of 6 bases from V and 13 bases from J, the junction contained 12 bases not matched to a gene. The CDR3 is 14 amino acids. In nucleotides, the CDR3 is TGTGCCAGCAGACGAGGGACAGAACCTTTGCCCCTCCACTTT. Translated, it gives CASRRGTEPLPLHF.

The rearrangement uses TRBV14 and TRBJ1-2, with D unresolved. CDR3 length: 13 residues. V lost 4 bases to trimming and J lost 2 bases, with 8 bases between them. Germline values: CDR1 SGHDN, CDR2 FVKESK. The CDR3 protein is CASSLIRNYGYTF. The CDR3 DNA is TGTGCCAGCAGCCTGATACGGAACTATGGCTACACCTTC. The whole variable domain, filled in from reference TRBV14 and TRBJ1-2, reads EAGVTQFPSHSVIEKGQTVTLRCDPISGHDNLYWYRRVMGKEIKFLLHFVKESKQDESGMPNNRFLAERTGGTYSTLKVQPAELEDSGVYFCASSLIRNYGYTFGSGTRLTVV.

CDR3 DNA sequence: TGTGCCAGCACCAATCGGGGGATGGGACAAGAGACCCAGTACTTC. Protein product: CASTNRGMGQETQYF. The chain combines TRBV27 with TRBJ2-5; tentatively, D is TRBD2 (6 bases). This CDR3 is 15 amino acids long. The germline V and J ends were trimmed by 7 bases and 2 bases, with 17 bases remaining between them. CDR1 is MNHEY, CDR2 SMNVEV, per germline (reference sequence).